The 30 T cell receptor beta chains given below trace back to one sample, sequenced in a study of molecular identifiers for immune sequencing clone quantification (dated by TCRdb to the late 2010s). The library was prepared using PCR. The reads were generated on an Illumina HiSeq 4000. Clones were called with MiXCR by TCRdb after fastp trimmed the public reads at Q25, and only in-frame beta chains were retained. CDR3 protein duplicates are merged, each entry listing the most common genes and DNA. Within this sample are 90,000 or so distinct CDR3 sequences, with 21% of them counted one time only. Approximately 0.99% of the sample is held by the ten biggest clonotypes. Sample: naive CD8+ T cells from blood, with Jurkat cell RNA spiked in. The sample's cell subset or site, from its label and the paper: FACS-sorted CD8+CD4-CCR7+CD45RA+ naive T cells. The receptor source for this set is a human donor in good health. Some libraries in this study had Jurkat cell RNA spiked in.

The genes are TRBV6-2 or TRBV6-3 and TRBJ2-7; D may be TRBD1 or TRBD2 (5 bases each). The ends were cut back, 7 bases at V and 6 bases at J, with 22 bases in the middle. There are 15 residues in the CDR3. CDR1 MNHEY and CDR2 SVGEGT come from the germline V gene. The CDR3: CASTPGTVWGLEQYF. CDR3 coding DNA: TGTGCCAGCACTCCCGGGACGGTGTGGGGTCTCGAGCAGTACTTC.

This clonotype was picked up a small number of times. The rearrangement links TRBV2 to TRBJ2-7, with unresolved D. Germline V lookup: CDR1 SNHLY, CDR2 FYNNEI. V was pared by 6 bases and J by 2 bases, with 5 bases between. The CDR3 loop spans 11 amino acids. The CDR3 loop reads CASRETYEQYF. Written as DNA, the CDR3 is TGTGCCAGCAGGGAGACCTACGAGCAGTACTTC.

This clonotype came up many times. The chain uses TRBV7-2 and TRBJ2-3, with a possible D match to TRBD2 (7 bases). This CDR3 has 16 amino acids. Germline V CDR1 and CDR2: SGHTA, FQGNSA. Deletions cut 1 base from V and 1 base from J, with 12 bases between. The CDR3 reads CASSLVSGGGTDTQYF. In DNA form, the CDR3 reads TGTGCCAGCAGCTTAGTTTCGGGGGGCGGCACAGATACGCAGTATTTT.

Turning to this clonotype: This may arise from a read error, as a much more abundant clone is one base away. The rearrangement uses TRBV7-9 and TRBJ2-4, with 8 bases identical to TRBD2. Looked up from germline, CDR1 is SEHNR and CDR2 is FQNEAQ (reference sequence). This CDR3 spans 16 amino acids. The CDR3 reads CASSFISTSGENVQYF. CDR3 sequence (DNA): TGTGCCAGCAGCTTTATCAGTACTAGCGGAGAAAACGTTCAGTACTTC.

This clonotype showed up many times. The chain uses TRBV7-9 and TRBJ2-1; D is tentatively TRBD1 or TRBD2 (6 bases each). The V end lost 7 bases, the J end lost 9 bases, and 28 bases lay between the germline ends. This CDR3 is built from 17 residues. In germline, CDR1 is SEHNR, CDR2 FQNEAQ (reference sequence). The CDR3 bases are TGTGCCAGCACACACCCTAGTGCAGGGGTGGCGCGGGGTGAGCAGTTCTTC. It encodes CASTHPSAGVARGEQFF.

This clonotype was seen ten or more times. The rearrangement links TRBV7-9 to TRBJ2-5, with a weak D call TRBD1 (5 bases). Germline CDR1 is SEHNR and CDR2 is FQNEAQ (reference sequence). Trimming took 6 bases from V and 5 from J, leaving 13 bases between them. This CDR3 region has 13 residues. The CDR3 coding sequence is TGTGCCAGCAGATCCTCAGGGATCGAGACCCAGTACTTC. It yields the protein CASRSSGIETQYF.

This clonotype came up many times. The V call is TRBV6-5, the J call TRBJ1-1; D gene unclear. CDR3 size: 12 residues. V shed 5 bases and J shed 4 bases, with 8 bases lying between them. Germline-derived CDR1 and CDR2 are MNHEY and SVGAGI. This CDR3 is CASSLTGTEAFF. The CDR3 bases are TGTGCCAGCAGTCTGACGGGCACTGAAGCTTTCTTT.

This clonotype was seen a few times. V is TRBV12-3 or TRBV12-4 and J is TRBJ2-3; 10 bases agree with TRBD1. The CDR3 covers 15 residues. With V trimmed by 5 bases and J by 6 bases, 8 bases remained unmatched. In nucleotides, the CDR3 is TGTGCCAGCAGTCAGGGGACAGGGGAGGCCGATACGCAGTATTTT. Translating gives CASSQGTGEADTQYF.

This clonotype came up many times. CDR3 nucleotides: TGCAGCGTTGTTCGGGGAGGCTACGAGCAGTACTTC. It specifies CSVVRGGYEQYF. The chain couples TRBV29-1 to TRBJ2-7; weak D call: TRBD2 (6 bases). CDR1 SQVTM and CDR2 ANQGSEA come from the germline V gene. CDR3 length: 12 residues. Trimming stripped 4 bases from V and 3 bases from J, with 10 bases between.

This clonotype has a count of ten or more. This chain connects TRBV4-2 to TRBJ2-7, with 7 positions matching TRBD2. Germline values: CDR1 LGHNA, CDR2 YNFKEQ. This CDR3 has 15 residues. V trimming: 3 bases; J trimming: 0 bases; junction bases outside the gene matches: 5. The chain's CDR3 is CASSQARGGSYEQYF. The CDR3 DNA is TGTGCCAGCAGCCAGGCCCGCGGGGGCTCCTACGAGCAGTACTTC.

This clonotype was seen a handful of times. The V and J genes are TRBV2 and TRBJ1-1; a possible D gene is TRBD1 (5 bases). This CDR3 comprises 14 residues. V lost 9 bases to trimming and J lost 5 bases, with 19 bases between them. Germline-derived CDR1 and CDR2 are SNHLY and FYNNEI. The chain's CDR3 is CARQDRTEGTEAFF. CDR3 in DNA: TGTGCCAGACAAGACCGCACCGAGGGGACTGAAGCTTTCTTT.

Regarding this clonotype: A much larger clone sits a single nucleotide away, making a read error possible. The rearrangement links TRBV6-5 to TRBJ2-7, with D possibly TRBD1 on 6 matching bases. Germline CDR1 and CDR2: MNHEY and SVGAGI. The CDR3 loop spans 15 amino acids. CDR3 nucleotide sequence: TGTGCCGGCAGTTCTTTCAGGGGCTCTGCCTACGAGCAGTACTTC. It encodes CAGSSFRGSAYEQYF.

About this clonotype itself: A clone one base away is much larger, so this may be a read error. The gene calls are TRBV7-9 and TRBJ1-3; perhaps TRBD1 as D (5 bases). The length of the CDR3 is 15 residues. Germline-derived CDR1 and CDR2 are SEHNR and FQNEAQ (reference sequence). The CDR3 DNA reads as TGTGCCAGCGGCTTAGGACACCTCTCTGGAAACACCATATATTTT. Its translation is CASGLGHLSGNTIYF.

A remark on this clonotype: This may be a read error: a much more frequent sequence differs by one nucleotide. This chain links TRBV6-5 with TRBJ2-4, with TRBD1 as a possible D gene (6 bases). The CDR3 has 13 residues. Looked up from germline, CDR1 is MNHEY and CDR2 is SVGAGI. CDR3 in amino acids: CAGSYTGKNIQYF. In DNA, the CDR3 is TGTGCCGGCAGTTACACAGGGAAAAACATTCAGTACTTC.

This clonotype was counted ten times or more. DNA for the CDR3: TGTGCCAGCAGCCCAGGGGGTCGGACTGAAGCTTTCTTT. Its translation is CASSPGGRTEAFF. The chain combines TRBV27 with TRBJ1-1; 7 bases are a match to TRBD1. The CDR3 has 13 amino acids. CDR1 is MNHEY and CDR2 is SMNVEV in the germline V gene (reference sequence). The trim removed 6 bases at V and 5 bases at J, leaving 6 bases unmatched.

This clonotype appeared many times. The chain has TRBV6-2 or TRBV6-3 and TRBJ1-4; unclear D gene. Trimming stripped 6 bases from V and 8 bases from J, with 28 bases between. This CDR3 has 18 residues. CDR1 and CDR2 from the germline V gene are MNHEY and SVGEGT. Here the CDR3 reads CASSNGLDIFSDVEKLFF. The CDR3 bases are TGTGCCAGCAGCAATGGACTTGACATATTTTCGGACGTCGAAAAACTGTTTTTT.

This clonotype was counted only a few times. The chain combines TRBV7-2 with TRBJ2-1; D is perhaps TRBD2 (5 bases). Trimming removed 0 bases at V and 7 bases at J, with 7 bases between. The CDR3 contains 13 residues. Germline V gene data show CDR1 as SGHTA and CDR2 as FQGNSA. The CDR3: CASSLASGNEQFF. For the CDR3, the DNA is TGTGCCAGCAGCTTAGCATCGGGGAATGAGCAGTTCTTC.

This clonotype was detected many times. The chain is built from TRBV28 and TRBJ2-3; perhaps TRBD2 as D (6 bases). The V end lost 8 bases, the J end lost 1 base, and 28 bases lay between the germline ends. This CDR3 region has 19 residues. In germline, CDR1 is MDHEN, CDR2 SYDVKM. The CDR3 here is CASYFAGTGVVWGTDTQYF. CDR3 bases: TGTGCCAGCTATTTCGCCGGGACGGGAGTCGTATGGGGCACAGATACGCAGTATTTT.

Remarks on this clonotype: A much bigger clone sits one base away, suggesting this may be a read error. This chain joins TRBV13 and TRBJ1-1; 9 nucleotides agree with TRBD1. The CDR3 totals 13 residues. Per germline, CDR1 PRHDT and CDR2 FYEKMQ (reference sequence). The DNA of the CDR3 is TGTCCCAGCAGCGAGACGACAGGGGGTGAAGCTTTCTTT. Its protein product is CPSSETTGGEAFF.

There are a few counts of this clonotype. The chain couples TRBV12-3 or TRBV12-4 to TRBJ2-4; 9 nucleotides align to TRBD1. V gave up 5 bases and J gave up 1 base; unmatched junction bases: 6. The CDR3 consists of 16 residues. CDR3 loop: CASSPGTGRAKNIQYF. The CDR3 coding sequence is TGTGCCAGCAGTCCAGGGACAGGGAGGGCCAAAAACATTCAGTACTTC.

There are many counts of this clonotype. The J gene is TRBJ1-1, the V gene TRBV6-5; D is possibly TRBD1 (6 bases). V lost 2 bases, J lost 4 bases, and 11 bases lay in between. This CDR3 is 14 amino acids long. CDR1 MNHEY and CDR2 SVGAGI come from the germline V gene. CDR3 region: CASSYGGLSTEAFF. In nucleotides, the CDR3 is TGTGCCAGCAGTTACGGGGGGCTCAGCACTGAAGCTTTCTTT.

This chain uses TRBV27 with TRBJ1-5; TRBD1 agrees at 7 bases. Germline-derived CDR1 and CDR2 are MNHEY and SMNVEV (reference sequence). V was pared by 7 bases and J by 1 base, with 7 bases of the junction left unmatched. The CDR3 runs to 15 residues. DNA for the CDR3: TGTGCCAGCAAGACAGGGCTTGGGAGCAATCAGCCCCAGCATTTT. Translated: CASKTGLGSNQPQHF.

In its sample, this clonotype was seen many times. CDR3 loop: CASNSRGTAPQETQYF. The CDR3 DNA is TGTGCCAGCAACTCGAGAGGGACAGCTCCCCAAGAGACCCAGTACTTC. V usage is TRBV13 and J usage is TRBJ2-5, with 7 bases that match TRBD1. V shed 7 bases, J shed 1 base, and the junction held 12 bases outside the gene matches. Germline V CDR1 and CDR2: PRHDT, FYEKMQ (reference sequence). This CDR3 has 16 amino acids.

This clonotype was detected many times. The genes are TRBV4-2 and TRBJ1-2; 7 bases are a match to TRBD1. Unmatched junction bases numbered 8, after V lost 0 bases and J lost 4 bases. Germline V lookup: CDR1 LGHNA, CDR2 YNFKEQ. This CDR3 has 16 amino acids. The CDR3 loop reads CASSQEIGGAGYGYTF. The DNA for the CDR3 is TGTGCCAGCAGCCAAGAAATAGGGGGCGCCGGCTATGGCTACACCTTC.

This clonotype occurred many times. This chain links TRBV6-1 with TRBJ2-3, with D unresolved. The CDR3 loop spans 17 amino acids. Germline lookup yields CDR1 MNHNS and CDR2 SASEGT. V lost 0 bases and J lost 1, with 14 bases in between. DNA for the CDR3: TGTGCCAGCAGTGAAGCTTGGCCCGCCAGCGGCACAGATACGCAGTATTTT. Protein sequence: CASSEAWPASGTDTQYF.

There are many counts of this clonotype. The chain employs TRBV27 and TRBJ2-3; D call uncertain. Germline assignment: CDR1 MNHEY and CDR2 SMNVEV (reference sequence). The CDR3 totals 17 residues. The ends were cut back, 6 bases at V and 3 bases at J, with 22 bases in the middle. The CDR3 bases are TGTGCCAGCAGACCCCTTGATATGGTTTCGGTAACAGATACGCAGTATTTT. Translation: CASRPLDMVSVTDTQYF.

In its sample, this clonotype was seen many times. The CDR3 DNA is TGTGCCAGCAGTCCAACAGGGGGCGTCGGCCCTGAAGCTTTCTTT. Translating it yields CASSPTGGVGPEAFF. The chain couples TRBV7-9 to TRBJ1-1; the match to TRBD1 covers 9 bases. This CDR3 region has 15 residues. Germline CDR1 and CDR2: SEHNR and FQNEAQ (reference sequence). V trimming: 6 bases; J trimming: 6 bases; junction bases outside the gene matches: 11. Together with reference TRBV7-9 and TRBJ1-1, the CDR3 gives the full variable domain: DTGVSQNPRHKITKRGQNVTFRCDPISEHNRLYWYRQTLGQGPEFLTYFQNEAQLEKSRLLSDRFSAERPKGSFSTLEIQRTEQGDSAMYLCASSPTGGVGPEAFFGQGTRLTVV.

Many counts were recorded for this clonotype. This chain links TRBV12-3 or TRBV12-4 with TRBJ2-2, with unresolved D. V lost 1 base to trimming and J lost 2 bases, with 5 bases between them. This CDR3 is 14 amino acids long. CDR3 loop: CASSLGTNTGELFF. In DNA form, the CDR3 reads TGTGCCAGCAGTTTAGGGACCAACACCGGGGAGCTGTTTTTT.

On this clonotype itself: Possible read error: a much larger clone is one base away. This chain connects TRBV4-2 to TRBJ1-5; D remains unclear. The CDR3 extends over 16 amino acids. In germline, CDR1 is LGHNA, CDR2 YNFKEQ. For the CDR3, the DNA is TGTGCCAGCAGCCAAGCCCCCGACGGCCCTGGGCAGCCCCTGCATTTT. Protein: CASSQAPDGPGQPLHF.

This clonotype was detected once. A read error is likely, as this CDR3 ends without the conserved phenylalanine or tryptophan. V usage is TRBV30 and J usage is TRBJ2-3; D assignment may be TRBD1 or TRBD2 (5 bases each). This CDR3 contains 13 residues. Germline assignment: CDR1 GTSNPN and CDR2 SVGIG (reference sequence). The CDR3 nucleotides read TGCGCCTGGAGTGTACTAGGGGCAGATACGCAGTATCTT. This codes for CAWSVLGADTQYL.